Listed here are 27 T cell receptor beta chains from one sample, sequenced in a study of blood T cell repertoires in COVID-19. TCRdb's table, derived via immunoSEQ multiplex PCR, lists solely in-frame clones and lacks some. The table shows tens of thousands of clones, with roughly 85% occurring only once. Specimen: peripheral blood. All receptors derive from a man aged 55-75 years with active or convalescent COVID-19.

The chain links TRBV9 to TRBJ2-1; TRBD2 aligns across 12 bases. Germline V gene data show CDR1 as SGDLS and CDR2 as YYNGEE. The CDR3 sequence is 18 residues long. V lost 3 bases and J lost 2; bases outside the gene matches: 9. CDR3 nucleotides: TGTGCCAGCAGCGAGAGGGGACTAGCGGGTTCTACCTACAATGAGCAGTTCTTC. It specifies CASSERGLAGSTYNEQFF. Together with reference TRBV9 and TRBJ2-1, the CDR3 gives the full variable domain: DSGVTQTPKHLITATGQRVTLRCSPRSGDLSVYWYQQSLDQGLQFLIQYYNGEERAKGNILERFSAQQFPDLHSELNLSSLELGDSALYFCASSERGLAGSTYNEQFFGPGTRLTVL.

CDR3 protein: CASSLAPPRDEQYF. CDR3 DNA: TGCGCCAGCAGCTTGGCGCCGCCTCGGGACGAGCAGTACTTC. The chain has TRBV5-1 and TRBJ2-7; D is undetermined. Germline V gives CDR1 SGHRS, CDR2 YFSETQ. The CDR3 covers 14 residues. V was trimmed by 0 bases and J by 5 bases, leaving 12 bases between them.

The chain carries TRBV11-2 and TRBJ2-5; D is possibly TRBD2 (7 bases). Germline V gives CDR1 SGHAT, CDR2 FQNNGV. This CDR3 is built from 17 residues. V lost 5 bases and J lost 5, with 24 bases in between. The CDR3 sequence: CASSPDLGGGLKETQYF. The CDR3 DNA reads as TGTGCCAGCAGCCCGGACTTGGGAGGGGGGTTGAAGGAGACCCAGTACTTC.

This clone was detected a few times. The chain carries TRBV3-1 (or the pseudogene TRBV3-2) and TRBJ2-3, with TRBD2 as a possible D gene (5 bases). V dropped 8 bases and J dropped 0 bases, with 12 bases sitting between them. Germline V gene data show CDR1 as LGHDT and CDR2 as YNNKEL (reference sequence). The CDR3 is 14 amino acids. The CDR3 DNA sequence: TGTGCCAGCTCCGGGGAGACTAGCACAGATACGCAGTATTTT. Encoded protein: CASSGETSTDTQYF.

The chain employs TRBV5-4 and TRBJ2-7; 8 nucleotides line up with TRBD1. CDR1 is SGHNT, CDR2 YYREEE, per germline (reference sequence). Germline trimming cut 2 bases from V and 7 bases from J; bases unmatched to any gene: 8. The CDR3 is 14 amino acids. In DNA form, the CDR3 reads TGTGCCAGCAGCTTACCTGACAGGGGTTGGGAGCAGTACTTC. Protein sequence: CASSLPDRGWEQYF.

V usage is TRBV5-1 and J usage is TRBJ2-5, with D tentatively TRBD2 (6 bases). Germline lookup yields CDR1 SGHRS and CDR2 YFSETQ. The CDR3 is 15 amino acids. Trimming cost V 0 bases and J 5 bases, with 14 bases left between them. The CDR3 spells CASSLVSSGVETQYF. The CDR3 nucleotides read TGCGCCAGCAGCTTGGTTTCCTCGGGGGTTGAGACCCAGTACTTC.

The chain carries TRBV5-1 and TRBJ1-4; 8 bases agree with TRBD1. J was trimmed by 3 bases and V by 3 bases; bases with no gene match: 7. The CDR3 totals 16 residues. The V gene's germline CDR1 is SGHRS and CDR2 YFSETQ. The CDR3 nucleotides read TGCGCCAGCAGCTCGGGATTACAGGGGGCTAATGAAAAACTGTTTTTT. Translation gives CASSSGLQGANEKLFF.

V is TRBV30 and J is TRBJ1-1, with 8 bases identical to TRBD1. CDR1 is GTSNPN and CDR2 is SVGIG in the germline V gene (reference sequence). Trimming cost V 5 bases and J 6 bases; bases outside gene matches: 8. The CDR3 loop spans 13 amino acids. CDR3 region: CAWGARTGSEAFF. The CDR3 nucleotides are TGTGCCTGGGGGGCCCGGACAGGGTCTGAAGCTTTCTTT. The variable domain in full, with the rest retrieved from reference TRBV30 and TRBJ1-1, is SQTIHQWPATLVQPVGSPLSLECTVEGTSNPNLYWYRQAAGRGLQLLFYSVGIGQISSEVPQNLSASRPQDRQFILSSKKLLLSDSGFYLCAWGARTGSEAFFGQGTRLTVV.

The CDR3 bases are TGTGCCAGCAGAATGGGGGGGTCGAACTATGGCTACACCTTC. This gives the protein CASRMGGSNYGYTF. The chain couples TRBV6-5 to TRBJ1-2; possibly TRBD1 for D (5 bases). The CDR3 is 14 amino acids. V was clipped by 6 bases and J by 2 bases, with 13 bases between them. Germline V CDR1 and CDR2: MNHEY, SVGAGI.

This clone was counted once. The rearrangement joins TRBV3-1 (or the pseudogene TRBV3-2) to TRBJ1-6; a possible D gene is TRBD1 (6 bases). CDR1 is LGHDT, CDR2 YNNKEL, per germline (reference sequence). V was trimmed by 4 bases and J by 10 bases, leaving 14 bases between them. The CDR3 totals 14 residues. The CDR3: CASSPRGGASPLHF. The CDR3 bases are TGTGCCAGCAGCCCGAGGGGGGGGGCGTCACCCCTCCACTTT.

A remark on this clone: Other nucleotide sequences from this sample produce the same CDR3. The chain employs TRBV5-1 and TRBJ1-3; perhaps TRBD1 as D (6 bases). Looked up from germline, CDR1 is SGHRS and CDR2 is YFSETQ. Trimming shortened V by 2 bases and J by 4 bases, and 10 bases separated the two germline ends. The CDR3 contains 14 residues. As DNA, the CDR3 is TGCGCCAGCAGCTTACAGGGAACCGGAAACACCATATATTTT. It codes for CASSLQGTGNTIYF. Full variable domain (outside the CDR3, taken from reference TRBV5-1 and TRBJ1-3): KAGVTQTPRYLIKTRGQQVTLSCSPISGHRSVSWYQQTPGQGLQFLFEYFSETQRNKGNFPGRFSGRQFSNSRSEMNVSTLELGDSALYLCASSLQGTGNTIYFGEGSWLTVV.

The rearrangement links TRBV11-3 to TRBJ1-3, with no clear D. Germline V lookup: CDR1 SGHNT, CDR2 YENEEA. This CDR3 contains 14 residues. Deletions cut 5 bases from V and 9 bases from J, with 17 bases between. CDR3 DNA: TGTGCCAGCAGCACTCCTCCCCTACGGTGCACCATATATTTT. It yields the protein CASSTPPLRCTIYF.

V usage is TRBV5-1 and J usage is TRBJ1-1, with 8 bases identical to TRBD1. After removal of 8 bases from V and 8 bases from J, the junction contained 11 bases not matched to a gene. CDR1 and CDR2 from the germline V gene are SGHRS and YFSETQ. The CDR3 covers 13 residues. CDR3 amino acids: CARLRQGRSEAFF. DNA for the CDR3: TGCGCCAGACTCAGACAGGGGAGGTCGGAAGCTTTCTTT.

The V gene is TRBV6-2 or TRBV6-3, the J gene TRBJ2-7, with a possible D match to TRBD2 (6 bases). V was shortened by 5 bases and J by 2 bases, with 10 bases between the two germline ends. This CDR3 contains 13 residues. CDR1 is MNHEY and CDR2 is SVGEGT in the germline V gene. The CDR3 protein is CASSAGPPYEQYF. Written as DNA, the CDR3 is TGTGCCAGCAGTGCGGGACCTCCCTACGAGCAGTACTTC.

The chain couples TRBV5-6 to TRBJ2-6; no reliable D call. Germline lookup yields CDR1 SGHDT and CDR2 YYEEEE. CDR3 length equals 15 residues. Trimming took off 2 bases at V and 2 bases at J, with 8 bases between the two ends. Written as DNA, the CDR3 is TGTGCCAGCAGCTTATTCGAGGCTGGGGCCAACGTCCTGACTTTC. This translates into CASSLFEAGANVLTF.

The genes are TRBV6-4 and TRBJ1-5, with D tentatively TRBD1 (5 bases). The CDR3 spans 13 residues. The germline V gene has CDR1 MRHNA and CDR2 SNTAGT. Trimming removed 6 bases at V and 4 bases at J, with 10 bases between. The CDR3 reads CASSEQDNQPQHF. The CDR3 bases are TGTGCCAGCAGCGAACAGGATAATCAGCCCCAGCATTTT.

The gene calls are TRBV6-5 and TRBJ2-5; TRBD2 aligns across 8 bases. V dropped 8 bases and J dropped 0; count of bases not matched to a gene: 5. Germline values: CDR1 MNHEY, CDR2 SVGAGI. This CDR3 contains 14 residues. This CDR3 reads CASHGGGNQETQYF. In DNA, the CDR3 is TGTGCCAGCCACGGGGGGGGGAACCAAGAGACCCAGTACTTC.

The chain links TRBV6-5 to TRBJ2-1, with 7 bases that match TRBD1. Looked up from germline, CDR1 is MNHEY and CDR2 is SVGAGI. Losses at the gene ends were 2 bases for V and 0 bases for J; bases not matched to a gene: 1. CDR3 length equals 15 residues. Here the CDR3 reads CASSYGTDSYNEQFF. DNA of the CDR3: TGTGCCAGCAGTTACGGGACAGACTCCTACAATGAGCAGTTCTTC.

The chain uses TRBV21-1 and TRBJ1-1. TRBV21-1 is a pseudogene segment. The CDR3 has 13 amino acids. DNA for the CDR3: TGTGCCAGCAGCAAATTCTTGGGGACTGGAGCTTTCTTT. It translates to CASSKFLGTGAFF.

The chain uses TRBV3-1 (or the pseudogene TRBV3-2) and TRBJ2-7, with D possibly TRBD1 on 6 matching bases. V lost 0 bases to trimming and J lost 3 bases, with 9 bases between them. This CDR3 has 14 residues. From germline, CDR1 is LGHDT and CDR2 YNNKEL (reference sequence). The CDR3 region is CASSQDYRVYEQYF. In nucleotides, the CDR3 is TGTGCCAGCAGCCAAGATTACAGGGTCTACGAGCAGTACTTC.

The chain couples TRBV4-1 to TRBJ2-6; D not resolved. Germline CDR1 and CDR2: MGHRA and YSYEKL. V was cut by 0 bases and J by 1 base, with 7 bases left in between. This CDR3 is 16 amino acids long. In nucleotides, the CDR3 is TGCGCCAGCAGCCAAGATACCCGGTCTGGGGCCAACGTCCTGACTTTC. Translated, it gives CASSQDTRSGANVLTF.

The V and J genes are TRBV4-1 and TRBJ1-1, with 7 bases lining up with TRBD1. The germline V gene has CDR1 MGHRA and CDR2 YSYEKL. V lost 4 bases, J lost 4 bases, and 6 bases stayed unmatched. The CDR3 runs to 14 residues. The CDR3 region has the DNA TGCGCCAGCAGCCCCGGGACAGTTAGCACTGAAGCTTTCTTT. Its translation is CASSPGTVSTEAFF.

A few counts support this clone. The V call is TRBV2, the J call TRBJ2-7, with D possibly being TRBD2 (6 bases). The CDR3 sequence is 12 residues long. Germline V gene data show CDR1 as SNHLY and CDR2 as FYNNEI. Trimming left V 5 bases short and J 7 bases short, with 12 bases between. The CDR3 protein is CASSLRDLEQYF. CDR3 DNA: TGTGCCAGCAGTCTCCGGGACTTAGAGCAGTACTTC.

This clone has a handful of counts. V gene TRBV6-5 combines with J gene TRBJ1-6; perhaps TRBD1 as D (6 bases). This CDR3 has 13 residues. The V gene's germline CDR1 is MNHEY and CDR2 SVGAGI. V lost 6 bases and J lost 3, with 6 bases in between. CDR3 coding DNA: TGTGCCAGCAGGGACAGCTATAATTCACCCCTCCACTTT. Protein product: CASRDSYNSPLHF.

This clone came up once. V and J are TRBV29-1 and TRBJ2-7; 7 nucleotides agree with TRBD1. Germline V lookup: CDR1 SQVTM, CDR2 ANQGSEA. The V and J ends lost 4 bases and 5 bases, in that order; junction bases with no gene match: 5. The length of the CDR3 is 12 residues. The CDR3 DNA is TGCAGCGTTGTGCGGACAGGTCACGAGCAGTACTTC. Its protein is CSVVRTGHEQYF.

The gene calls are TRBV5-4 and TRBJ2-1, with TRBD2 matching over 10 bases. Germline CDR1 reads SGHNT; CDR2 reads YYREEE (reference sequence). The V and J ends lost 2 bases and 4 bases, in that order; junction bases with no gene match: 3. This CDR3 has 15 amino acids. The CDR3 sequence is CASSFSGGQYNEQFF. In DNA form, the CDR3 reads TGTGCCAGCAGCTTTAGCGGGGGGCAGTACAATGAGCAGTTCTTC.

The chain joins TRBV28 to TRBJ1-2; D is perhaps TRBD1 (6 bases). The V end was cut by 5 bases, the J end by 4 bases, with 14 bases between. Germline V gene sequence: CDR1 MDHEN, CDR2 SYDVKM. The CDR3 is 14 residues long. The CDR3 region is CASSLRDITYGYTF. The CDR3 region has the DNA TGTGCCAGCAGTCTCCGGGACATCACCTATGGCTACACCTTC.